This T cell receptor beta chain was identified during a study of blood T cells in healthy people across ages. Whole-study results and caveats: Not knowing donor CMV status may have confounded expanded clonotype changes. Naive CD4+ cell counts and diversity both ran higher in long-lived than in aged donors. When one million T cells were used, diversity estimates were thought to be underestimates.

The CDR3 totals 14 residues. CDR1 and CDR2 (germline): SGHAT, FQNNGV. The V gene end was trimmed by 3 bases and the J gene end by 14 bases; junction bases not matched to a gene: 10. Alongside a J-beta primer mix, a sample-barcoded 5' primer served in a second PCR lasting roughly 7 to 11 cycles. All samples yielded 2.5 million or more CDR3-containing paired-end reads. MiXCR, run by TCRdb on the 5' RACE reads, gives a single entry per CDR3 protein. Of roughly 500,000 distinct CDR3 sequences in the sample, approximately 30% were seen once. As concerns this clonotype: What it binds is unknown.

The origin of this receptor is a woman between 70 and 85 years old in good health. Sequencing was carried out using blood. V usage is TRBV11-2 and J usage is TRBJ2-1, with 10 bases fitting TRBD2. CDR3 protein: CASSLKRGGSPKFF. CDR3 sequence (DNA): TGTGCCAGCAGCTTGAAGCGGGGGGGCTCACCCAAGTTCTTC.